The 29 T cell receptor beta chains reported below all come from one sample, sequenced in a study of blood T cell repertoires in COVID-19. The protocol was immunoSEQ multiplex PCR, while the TCRdb copy is restricted to in-frame clones and leaves out a portion. This sample has about 140,000 clones, with roughly 80% found just once. Sequenced material: peripheral blood. These receptor sequences come from a man aged 45-65 years with active or convalescent COVID-19.

This chain joins TRBV28 and TRBJ1-5, with TRBD1 identical over 11 bases. J was trimmed by 5 bases and V by 5 bases; bases with no gene match: 14. CDR1 is MDHEN and CDR2 is SYDVKM in the germline V gene. There are 18 residues in the CDR3. In DNA, the CDR3 is TGTGCCAGCAGTGGACACCTTGGGACAGGGGGTAGGGATCAGCCCCAGCATTTT. As protein: CASSGHLGTGGRDQPQHF.

The chain has TRBV7-2 and TRBJ1-2; 9 bases line up with TRBD1. CDR1 and CDR2 (germline): SGHTA, FQGNSA. After removal of 1 base from V and 4 bases from J, the junction contained 10 bases not matched to a gene. The CDR3 sequence is 17 residues long. The CDR3 DNA reads as TGTGCCAGCAGCTTAGGGCCTCCGGGACAGGGAACCTATGGCTACACCTTC. Translation: CASSLGPPGQGTYGYTF. The whole variable domain, filled in from reference TRBV7-2 and TRBJ1-2, reads GAGVSQSPSNKVTEKGKDVELRCDPISGHTALYWYRQSLGQGLEFLIYFQGNSAPDKSGLPSDRFSAERTGGSVSTLTIQRTQQEDSAVYLCASSLGPPGQGTYGYTFGSGTRLTVV.

The chain combines TRBV7-9 with TRBJ2-1; 10 nucleotides agree with TRBD1. The germline CDR1 and CDR2 sequences are SEHNR and FQNEAQ (reference sequence). The CDR3 consists of 15 residues. Unmatched junction bases numbered 8, after V lost 4 bases and J lost 8 bases. The CDR3 DNA follows: TGTGCCAGCAGCTCCCGGGACAGGGGTGTCCATGAGCAGTTCTTC. Encoded protein: CASSSRDRGVHEQFF.

This clone was counted a few times. This rearrangement joins TRBV5-6 to TRBJ2-7, with TRBD2 as a possible D gene (6 bases). CDR1 SGHDT and CDR2 YYEEEE come from the germline V gene. With 0 bases removed from V and 7 bases from J, the gap between germline ends came to 14 bases. The CDR3 length is 14 residues. As DNA, the CDR3 is TGTGCCAGCAGCTTGGGTGCGGGAAGGGAAGAGCAGTACTTC. Residues: CASSLGAGREEQYF. Full variable domain (outside the CDR3, taken from reference TRBV5-6 and TRBJ2-7): DAGVTQSPTHLIKTRGQQVTLRCSPKSGHDTVSWYQQALGQGPQFIFQYYEEEERQRGNFPDRFSGHQFPNYSSELNVNALLLGDSALYLCASSLGAGREEQYFGPGTRLTVT.

J is TRBJ1-2 and V is TRBV6-6; 8 nucleotides match TRBD1. Trimming at V came to 4 bases and at J to 5 bases, leaving 9 bases not matched to a gene. In germline, CDR1 is MNHNY, CDR2 SVGAGI (reference sequence). CDR3 size: 15 residues. The CDR3 DNA is TGTGCCAGCAGTTCCCGGGACAGGCATTTTTATGGCTACACCTTC. Translation: CASSSRDRHFYGYTF.

This clone was counted only a few times. V usage is TRBV11-2 and J usage is TRBJ2-7, with 7 nucleotides matching TRBD1. V dropped 5 bases and J dropped 3; count of bases not matched to a gene: 4. The CDR3 runs to 13 residues. Germline assignment: CDR1 SGHAT and CDR2 FQNNGV. The CDR3 loop is CASSRDRDYEQYF. The CDR3 DNA sequence: TGTGCCAGCAGCAGGGACAGAGACTACGAGCAGTACTTC.

The rearrangement links TRBV2 to TRBJ2-5; 13 bases are shared with TRBD2. The CDR3 consists of 17 residues. The trim removed 5 bases at V and 4 bases at J, leaving 10 bases unmatched. Germline values: CDR1 SNHLY, CDR2 FYNNEI. The chain's CDR3 is CASSLLRTSGSRETQYF. CDR3 coding DNA: TGTGCCAGCAGTCTACTTAGGACTAGCGGGAGTAGAGAGACCCAGTACTTC.

V usage is TRBV4-1 and J usage is TRBJ1-4, with a weak D call TRBD1 (5 bases). Germline values: CDR1 MGHRA, CDR2 YSYEKL. V lost 4 bases and J 8 bases, leaving 8 bases between the germline ends. This CDR3 has 12 residues. Here the CDR3 DNA reads TGCGCCAGCAGCCGTTCAGGGGAAAAACTGTTTTTT. Protein sequence: CASSRSGEKLFF.

The chain carries TRBV7-6 and TRBJ2-2; TRBD2 might be the D (6 bases). This CDR3 region has 15 residues. Germline CDR1 is SGHVS and CDR2 is FNYEAQ. The V gene lost 8 bases and the J gene lost 4 bases, with 17 bases spanning the gap. The DNA for the CDR3 is TGTGCCAGCTCCCCCCGCAGCGGGCCCACCGGGGAGCTGTTTTTT. Translating gives CASSPRSGPTGELFF.

On this clone itself: Within the sample, other DNA sequences also encode this same CDR3. The chain links TRBV9 to TRBJ2-7, with TRBD1 matching over 8 bases. Trimming at V came to 2 bases and at J to 2 bases, leaving 3 bases not matched to a gene. This CDR3 is 14 amino acids long. CDR1 and CDR2 from the germline V gene are SGDLS and YYNGEE. CDR3 in amino acids: CASSVGQGAYEQYF. Here the CDR3 DNA reads TGTGCCAGCAGCGTCGGACAGGGAGCCTACGAGCAGTACTTC.

V and J are TRBV6-2 or TRBV6-3 and TRBJ2-2; TRBD1 is a possible D gene (6 bases). The CDR3 totals 15 residues. The V end was cut by 5 bases, the J end by 2 bases, with 12 bases between. Germline-derived CDR1 and CDR2 are MNHEY and SVGEGT. The CDR3 DNA reads TGTGCCAGCAGTCCACAGGGTTTAAACACCGGGGAGCTGTTTTTT. Translated: CASSPQGLNTGELFF.

The chain uses TRBV10-3 and TRBJ1-2, with 8 bases that match TRBD1. CDR1 is ENHRY and CDR2 is SYGVKD in the germline V gene. J was trimmed by 6 bases and V by 6 bases; bases with no gene match: 9. This CDR3 comprises 14 residues. This chain's CDR3 is CAIRDRERSDGYTF. In nucleotides, the CDR3 is TGTGCCATCAGGGACAGGGAAAGGAGCGATGGCTACACCTTC.

The chain couples TRBV5-1 to TRBJ2-3, with D hard to call. The CDR3 is made up of 14 amino acids. V was shortened by 0 bases and J by 6 bases, with 11 bases between the two germline ends. Germline-derived CDR1 and CDR2 are SGHRS and YFSETQ. The CDR3 bases are TGCGCCAGCAGCTTGGTAGAGATTCGGGATACGCAGTATTTT. It encodes CASSLVEIRDTQYF.

V is TRBV7-9 and J is TRBJ1-5; D is possibly TRBD1 (5 bases). Germline-derived CDR1 and CDR2 are SEHNR and FQNEAQ (reference sequence). V lost 5 bases and J lost 2, with 13 bases in between. There are 15 residues in the CDR3. As DNA, the CDR3 is TGTGCCAGCAGCCCTCGAGGGACTGGCAATCAGCCCCAGCATTTT. It is translated as CASSPRGTGNQPQHF.

The gene calls are TRBV3-1 (or the pseudogene TRBV3-2) and TRBJ2-1; TRBD2 aligns across 7 bases. The CDR3 length is 16 residues. Trimming at V came to 3 bases and at J to 3 bases, leaving 8 bases not matched to a gene. Per germline, CDR1 LGHDT and CDR2 YNNKEL (reference sequence). The CDR3 spells CASSHFLADLYNEQFF. In DNA, the CDR3 is TGTGCCAGCAGCCATTTCCTAGCGGATCTCTACAATGAGCAGTTCTTC.

The rearrangement links TRBV4-1 to TRBJ2-7; D remains ambiguous. This CDR3 contains 12 residues. V was shortened by 1 base and J by 3 bases, with 4 bases between the two germline ends. Germline assignment: CDR1 MGHRA and CDR2 YSYEKL. CDR3 protein: CASSQVSYEQYF. The CDR3 region has the DNA TGCGCCAGCAGCCAAGTCAGCTACGAGCAGTACTTC.

This clone was seen a few times. The chain recombines TRBV28 with TRBJ1-4; the D gene is possibly TRBD1 (6 bases). Germline CDR1 reads MDHEN; CDR2 reads SYDVKM. The V end lost 5 bases, the J end lost 7 bases, and 14 bases lay between the germline ends. CDR3 size: 14 residues. The CDR3 region has the DNA TGTGCCAGCAGTAAACAGGGAATAGGTGAAAAACTGTTTTTT. Encoded protein: CASSKQGIGEKLFF.

V is TRBV2 and J is TRBJ2-1; possibly TRBD2 for D (5 bases). V lost 7 bases to trimming and J lost 4 bases, with 11 bases between them. This CDR3 has 13 amino acids. Germline loops: CDR1 SNHLY, CDR2 FYNNEI. This CDR3 reads CASMLTRYNEQFF. CDR3 nucleotide sequence: TGTGCCAGCATGCTCACTAGATACAATGAGCAGTTCTTC.

This clone has more than one count but fewer than ten. V is TRBV25-1 and J is TRBJ1-1; unclear D gene. This CDR3 contains 15 residues. In germline, CDR1 is MGHDK, CDR2 SYGVNS. Deletions cut 7 bases from V and 5 bases from J, with 20 bases between. CDR3 protein: CASISKGWGGTEAFF. The CDR3, as DNA: TGTGCCAGCATCAGCAAGGGATGGGGAGGAACTGAAGCTTTCTTT.

This chain uses TRBV7-3 with TRBJ2-4, with D possibly being TRBD2 (6 bases). Between the trimmed V and J ends, which lost 5 bases and 8 bases, there was a span of 16 bases. This CDR3 has 14 residues. From germline, CDR1 is SGHTA and CDR2 FQGTGA. CDR3 protein: CASSPNAGLDIQYF. The CDR3 bases are TGTGCCAGCAGCCCCAACGCGGGGTTGGACATTCAGTACTTC.

The chain carries TRBV28 and TRBJ2-5; no clear D. Germline CDR1 and CDR2: MDHEN and SYDVKM. V lost 4 bases and J lost 5, with 17 bases in between. CDR3 length equals 15 residues. CDR3 sequence (DNA): TGTGCCAGCAGTTCCTCCCGGGTCCTCAAGGAGACCCAGTACTTC. Translated, it gives CASSSSRVLKETQYF.

This clone was picked up one time. The chain recombines TRBV2 with TRBJ1-1; TRBD1 matches 7 bases. Looked up from germline, CDR1 is SNHLY and CDR2 is FYNNEI. Trimming took 6 bases from V and 4 from J; bases not matched to a gene: 5. This CDR3 comprises 13 residues. The CDR3 loop is CASRLQGGTEAFF. Here the CDR3 DNA reads TGTGCCAGCAGGCTTCAGGGGGGCACTGAAGCTTTCTTT. The full variable domain, with the rest looked up from reference TRBV2 and TRBJ1-1, is EPEVTQTPSHQVTQMGQEVILRCVPISNHLYFYWYRQILGQKVEFLVSFYNNEISEKSEIFDDQFSVERPDGSNFTLKIRSTKLEDSAMYFCASRLQGGTEAFFGQGTRLTVV.

This clone was counted a few times. The chain is built from TRBV24-1 and TRBJ2-1; D is uncertain. Per the germline V gene, CDR1 is KGHDR and CDR2 is SFDVKD. Trimming shortened V by 5 bases and J by 4 bases, and 8 bases separated the two germline ends. The CDR3 has 13 residues. CDR3 DNA sequence: TGTGCCACCAGTGTAGGAGCTTACAATGAGCAGTTCTTC. As protein: CATSVGAYNEQFF.

This chain connects TRBV30 to TRBJ1-1; TRBD1 might be the D (6 bases). Trimming left V 3 bases short and J 5 bases short, with 13 bases between. CDR1 is GTSNPN and CDR2 is SVGIG in the germline V gene (reference sequence). This CDR3 contains 13 residues. This CDR3 is CAWRRTGRTEAFF. In DNA, the CDR3 is TGTGCCTGGAGGCGAACAGGGAGAACTGAAGCTTTCTTT.

This clone was recorded a few times. The gene calls are TRBV19 and TRBJ2-7; 10 bases line up with TRBD1. J gave up 7 bases and V 2 bases, and 2 bases lay outside the gene matches. Per the germline V gene, CDR1 is LNHDA and CDR2 is SQIVND (reference sequence). The CDR3 consists of 13 residues. Here the CDR3 DNA reads TGTGCCAGTAGTATACTGGGACAGGGGGAGCAGTACTTC. Translation: CASSILGQGEQYF.

This chain links TRBV7-9 with TRBJ2-7, with a weak D call TRBD1 (6 bases). The V gene's germline CDR1 is SEHNR and CDR2 FQNEAQ (reference sequence). Trimming stripped 8 bases from V and 3 bases from J, with 11 bases between. The CDR3 spans 12 residues. CDR3 region: CASSGQSYEQYF. The DNA of the CDR3 is TGTGCCAGCTCGGGACAAAGCTACGAGCAGTACTTC. Combining the CDR3 with reference TRBV7-9 and TRBJ2-7 gives the whole variable domain DTGVSQNPRHKITKRGQNVTFRCDPISEHNRLYWYRQTLGQGPEFLTYFQNEAQLEKSRLLSDRFSAERPKGSFSTLEIQRTEQGDSAMYLCASSGQSYEQYFGPGTRLTVT.

The J gene is TRBJ1-1, the V gene TRBV7-3, with a weak D call TRBD1 (5 bases). V lost 4 bases and J lost 5, with 14 bases in between. CDR3 size: 14 residues. Germline V CDR1 and CDR2: SGHTA, FQGTGA. The CDR3 DNA reads as TGTGCCAGCAGCTCTTCGGGGGAAGGAACTGAAGCTTTCTTT. Protein sequence: CASSSSGEGTEAFF.

V is TRBV7-7 and J is TRBJ2-7; 13 bases fit TRBD2. Trimming cost V 3 bases and J 7 bases; bases outside gene matches: 6. Looked up from germline, CDR1 is SSHAT and CDR2 is FNYEAQ (reference sequence). This CDR3 is 15 amino acids long. CDR3 in amino acids: CASSFGLAGVSEQYF. In DNA, the CDR3 is TGTGCCAGCAGCTTTGGACTAGCGGGAGTAAGTGAGCAGTACTTC.

As regards this clone: One end of the junction fails to match germline, which may point to a read error. For the CDR3, the DNA is TGTGCCAACAGCCCCGAGACAGCCACCTACGAGCAGTACTTC. Protein product: CANSPETATYEQYF. The chain uses TRBV3-1 (or the pseudogene TRBV3-2) and TRBJ2-7; maybe TRBD1 (5 bases). Germline V gene data show CDR1 as LGHDT and CDR2 as YNNKEL (reference sequence). The CDR3 is made up of 14 amino acids.